A single sample gave rise to the 15 T cell receptor beta chains below, sequenced in a study of HIV-infected patients and healthy controls (dated by TCRdb to 2014 to 2015). Libraries came from 5' RACE. The listed sequencing device is Illumina MiSeq. In TCRdb, the public reads were trimmed at Q25 with fastp and aligned with MiXCR, with productive beta chains retained. Rows are unified per CDR3 protein, each entry keeping the most common DNA and genes. Across this sample there are more than 60,000 distinct CDR3 sequences, with over 15% seen only once. 1.4% of the sample lies in the top ten. The specimen sequenced was CD4+ T cells from blood. The source is a human donor in good health.

Many counts were recorded for this clonotype. This chain uses TRBV7-3 with TRBJ2-1, with 9 bases matching TRBD2. The ends lost 5 bases at V and 2 bases at J; junction bases unmatched: 16. The germline V gene encodes CDR1 SGHTA and CDR2 FQGTGA. The CDR3 runs 19 residues. The chain's CDR3 is CASSPHPGRGGPPYNEQFF. DNA of the CDR3: TGTGCCAGCAGCCCCCACCCCGGGCGGGGGGGTCCCCCCTACAATGAGCAGTTCTTC.

Only a few counts were recorded for this clonotype. The CDR3 DNA follows: TGCGCCAGCAGCCAAGTCCCGCATAATGAGCAGTTCTTC. Its protein is CASSQVPHNEQFF. The genes are TRBV4-1 and TRBJ2-1; no definite D call. The CDR3 has 13 amino acids. V lost 1 base and J 7 bases, leaving 8 bases between the germline ends. Germline CDR1 is MGHRA and CDR2 is YSYEKL.

This clonotype was seen a handful of times. The chain joins TRBV2 to TRBJ2-1, with TRBD1 matching over 8 bases. Germline CDR1 is SNHLY and CDR2 is FYNNEI. The CDR3 extends over 12 amino acids. J lost 12 bases, V lost 2 bases, and 3 bases had no gene match. CDR3 amino acids: CASSERTGWQFF. The DNA of the CDR3 is TGTGCCAGCAGTGAACGGACAGGGTGGCAGTTCTTC.

This clonotype was observed many times. The V gene is TRBV4-3, the J gene TRBJ2-3, with 8 bases aligning to TRBD1. With V trimmed by 0 bases and J by 8 bases, 4 bases remained unmatched. This CDR3 contains 14 residues. CDR1 and CDR2 from the germline V gene are LGHNA and YSLEER. The CDR3 nucleotides read TGCGCCAGCAGCCAAGAACTGGACAGGGCTACGCAGTATTTT. This codes for CASSQELDRATQYF.

This clonotype was observed many times. This chain joins TRBV20-1 and TRBJ1-1, with D possibly matching TRBD1 (6 bases). The CDR3 is 14 amino acids. V gave up 0 bases and J gave up 13 bases, with 21 bases separating them. Germline V lookup: CDR1 DFQATT, CDR2 SNEGSKA (reference sequence). CDR3 amino acids: CSAREGGAKPGVFF. CDR3 DNA sequence: TGCAGTGCTAGAGAGGGGGGGGCCAAACCTGGGGTTTTCTTT.

This chain joins TRBV7-9 and TRBJ2-7; TRBD1 or TRBD2 may be the D gene (5 bases each). Trimming removed 2 bases at V and 2 bases at J, with 10 bases between. Germline CDR1 SEHNR, CDR2 FQNEAQ (reference sequence). CDR3 length equals 14 residues. CDR3 DNA: TGTGCCAGCAGCTTACCCGGGGCGCCCTACGAGCAGTACTTC. Translating gives CASSLPGAPYEQYF.

This clonotype was recorded at least ten times. The chain has TRBV20-1 and TRBJ2-3; 11 bases agree with TRBD2. This CDR3 comprises 15 residues. The J segment lost 4 bases and the V segment lost 6 bases, leaving 9 bases of the junction unmatched. Per germline, CDR1 DFQATT and CDR2 SNEGSKA (reference sequence). CDR3 amino acids: CSALNPGLAADTQYF. The DNA for the CDR3 is TGCAGTGCCTTAAATCCGGGACTAGCGGCAGATACGCAGTATTTT.

The sample holds a few counts of this clonotype. This rearrangement joins TRBV12-3 or TRBV12-4 to TRBJ2-4; D not certain. The CDR3 totals 14 residues. V lost 3 bases and J lost 5, with 11 bases in between. The CDR3 DNA sequence: TGTGCCAGCAGTTTCCGGTCTGCAGAAAACATTCAGTACTTC. This codes for CASSFRSAENIQYF.

This chain connects TRBV29-1 to TRBJ2-1; TRBD1 matches 7 bases. The CDR3 runs 15 residues. The germline CDR1 and CDR2 sequences are SQVTM and ANQGSEA. The trim removed 3 bases at V and 2 bases at J, leaving 7 bases unmatched. The CDR3 DNA follows: TGCAGCGTTGAGGGGACAGTGTTACCCTACAATGAGCAGTTCTTC. Its protein is CSVEGTVLPYNEQFF.

This clonotype was seen ten or more times. This chain connects TRBV5-1 to TRBJ2-5; D may be TRBD1 or TRBD2 (5 bases each). Trimming took 5 bases from V and 1 from J, leaving 15 bases between them. In germline, CDR1 is SGHRS, CDR2 YFSETQ. This CDR3 has 15 residues. For the CDR3, the DNA is TGCGCCAGCAGGGAAGCTGGGGGACCCCAAGAGACCCAGTACTTC. It codes for CASREAGGPQETQYF.

The V call is TRBV5-1, the J call TRBJ2-2; D not resolved. The CDR3 consists of 13 residues. CDR1 is SGHRS, CDR2 YFSETQ, per germline. The ends were cut back, 4 bases at V and 2 bases at J, with 6 bases in the middle. The CDR3 is CASSMGNTGELFF. In nucleotides, the CDR3 is TGCGCCAGCAGCATGGGAAACACCGGGGAGCTGTTTTTT.

This clonotype was counted ten times or more. CDR3 sequence: CASSRQQGYTEAFF. The CDR3 DNA reads as TGTGCCAGCAGCCGCCAACAGGGTTACACTGAAGCTTTCTTT. V usage is TRBV3-1 and J usage is TRBJ1-1; perhaps TRBD1 as D (6 bases). CDR1 is LGHDT, CDR2 YNNKEL, per germline (reference sequence). This CDR3 is 14 amino acids long. The germline V and J ends were trimmed by 4 bases and 3 bases, with 12 bases remaining between them.

This clonotype was seen ten or more times. This chain connects TRBV19 to TRBJ2-7; TRBD1 matches 9 bases. V was clipped by 5 bases and J by 0 bases; unmatched bases: 5. The CDR3 runs to 15 residues. The germline V gene encodes CDR1 LNHDA and CDR2 SQIVND (reference sequence). The CDR3 sequence is CASSDPGQGSYEQYF. CDR3 coding DNA: TGTGCCAGTAGTGACCCGGGACAGGGCTCCTACGAGCAGTACTTC.

This clonotype was seen a handful of times. The J gene is TRBJ1-4, the V gene TRBV29-1; 10 positions agree with TRBD1. This CDR3 region has 15 residues. J gave up 5 bases and V 0 bases, and 3 bases lay outside the gene matches. Germline-derived CDR1 and CDR2 are SQVTM and ANQGSEA. CDR3 coding DNA: TGCAGCGTTGAAGATCGGGACAGGGGCAATGAAAAACTGTTTTTT. This translates into CSVEDRDRGNEKLFF.

In this sample, this clonotype turned up many times. The genes are TRBV14 and TRBJ2-5, with D possibly being TRBD2 (6 bases). Germline assignment: CDR1 SGHDN and CDR2 FVKESK. There are 14 residues in the CDR3. V shed 2 bases and J shed 6 bases, with 13 bases lying between them. CDR3 residues: CASSQLTRRQTQYF. Written as DNA, the CDR3 is TGTGCCAGCAGCCAATTGACTAGACGACAGACCCAGTACTTC.